These 25 T cell receptor beta chains originate from one sample sequenced in a study of beta chain features in type 1 diabetes. Whole-study results and caveats: Patients with Type 1 diabetes showed moderately but significantly shorter TCRB CDR3s in all four CD4+ subsets.

cDNA synthesis used the whole RNA isolate, giving expressed TCRB sequences. Using immunoSEQ multiplex PCR, the repertoire was profiled, and TCRdb retains in-frame clones only, with some absent. The repertoire has hundreds of thousands of clones, 9.5% to 13% of them found once; the top ten carry more than 0.015%. What these receptors recognize is not known. The sequencing input was naive CD4+ T cells from blood. These receptor sequences come from a man aged 25-45 years with type 1 diabetes.

J is TRBJ2-7 and V is TRBV9; 7 positions agree with TRBD2. The CDR3 is 13 residues long. The ends lost 6 bases at V and 10 bases at J; junction bases unmatched: 13. Germline V gene data show CDR1 as SGDLS and CDR2 as YYNGEE. CDR3 in amino acids: CASTSEDRGVQYF. The CDR3 DNA sequence: TGTGCCAGCACCTCCGAGGACCGGGGGGTACAGTACTTC.

This clone appeared a few times. The junction departs from germline at one end; a sequencing error may be responsible. V is TRBV7-9 and J is TRBJ2-3; D is perhaps TRBD1 (6 bases). Germline V gives CDR1 SEHNR, CDR2 FQNEAQ (reference sequence). CDR3 length: 9 amino acids. The CDR3 bases are TGTGCCAGCAGCTCGGACAGCCCTTTT. Translated, it gives CASSSDSPF. The variable domain in full, completed from reference TRBV7-9 and TRBJ2-3, reads DTGVSQNPRHKITKRGQNVTFRCDPISEHNRLYWYRQTLGQGPEFLTYFQNEAQLEKSRLLSDRFSAERPKGSFSTLEIQRTEQGDSAMYLCASSSDSPFGPGTRLTVL.

This chain joins TRBV11-1 and TRBJ2-7; unclear D gene. Germline CDR1 is SGHAT and CDR2 is FQDESV (reference sequence). CDR3 length: 15 amino acids. V lost 1 base, J lost 2 bases, and 12 bases lay in between. CDR3 amino acids: CASSLVGASTYEQYF. The CDR3 nucleotides are TGTGCCAGCAGCTTAGTCGGAGCCAGCACCTACGAGCAGTACTTC.

This clone appeared a few times. The chain links TRBV7-2 to TRBJ2-7; 10 nucleotides line up with TRBD1. Looked up from germline, CDR1 is SGHTA and CDR2 is FQGNSA. The CDR3 totals 16 residues. The J segment lost 5 bases and the V segment lost 4 bases, leaving 11 bases of the junction unmatched. CDR3 coding DNA: TGTGCCAGCAGCTCGACACGGGACAGGGGCTTCCACGAGCAGTACTTC. This encodes CASSSTRDRGFHEQYF.

This clone was picked up a small number of times. The rearrangement uses TRBV4-2 and TRBJ2-3; TRBD1 is a possible D gene (5 bases). Germline CDR1 LGHNA, CDR2 YNFKEQ. The CDR3 length is 15 residues. Deletions cut 4 bases from V and 0 bases from J, with 11 bases between. In DNA form, the CDR3 reads TGTGCCAGCAGCCGCAGGCAGGGTAGCACAGATACGCAGTATTTT. Residues: CASSRRQGSTDTQYF.

The chain couples TRBV6-5 to TRBJ2-1, with D unresolved. The CDR3 extends over 12 amino acids. CDR1 and CDR2 (germline): MNHEY, SVGAGI. V dropped 5 bases and J dropped 7 bases, with 9 bases sitting between them. The CDR3 nucleotides are TGTGCCAGCAGTCCCCAGTGGAATGAGCAGTTCTTC. The encoded protein is CASSPQWNEQFF.

The chain combines TRBV27 with TRBJ1-5; D not resolved. This CDR3 is built from 13 residues. V lost 3 bases and J 0 bases, leaving 3 bases between the germline ends. In germline, CDR1 is MNHEY, CDR2 SMNVEV (reference sequence). The CDR3 DNA follows: TGTGCCAGCAGTTTCAATAGCAATCAGCCCCAGCATTTT. It encodes CASSFNSNQPQHF.

This clone turned up a few times. This rearrangement joins TRBV7-3 to TRBJ1-1; D is unresolved. CDR3 size: 12 residues. From germline, CDR1 is SGHTA and CDR2 FQGTGA. The V and J ends lost 1 base and 8 bases respectively, with 8 bases between them. The CDR3, as DNA: TGTGCCAGCAGCTTAAGGGGAGGCGAAGCTTTCTTT. Protein product: CASSLRGGEAFF.

This clone came up a few times. This rearrangement joins TRBV20-1 to TRBJ2-3; D unresolved. V lost 5 bases and J lost 3, with 6 bases in between. The CDR3 runs 11 residues. CDR1 and CDR2 from the germline V gene are DFQATT and SNEGSKA (reference sequence). The CDR3 bases are TGCAGTGCTGTAGAAACAGATACGCAGTATTTT. Encoded protein: CSAVETDTQYF.

The sample holds a few counts of this clone. This chain joins TRBV5-1 and TRBJ1-4, with D uncertain. V gave up 0 bases and J gave up 5 bases, with 11 bases separating them. Germline V CDR1 and CDR2: SGHRS, YFSETQ. The CDR3 loop spans 15 amino acids. CDR3 in amino acids: CASSLVAGGNEKLFF. As DNA, the CDR3 is TGCGCCAGCAGCTTGGTAGCCGGAGGGAATGAAAAACTGTTTTTT.

V is TRBV5-6 and J is TRBJ1-4; no definite D call. V was cut by 4 bases and J by 10 bases, with 14 bases left in between. CDR1 is SGHDT and CDR2 is YYEEEE in the germline V gene. The CDR3 runs to 13 residues. The CDR3 DNA sequence: TGTGCCAGCAGCCCGGGTTACCTTGGAAAACTGTTTTTT. This codes for CASSPGYLGKLFF.

J is TRBJ2-2 and V is TRBV30, with D tentatively TRBD2 (6 bases). Germline assignment: CDR1 GTSNPN and CDR2 SVGIG (reference sequence). The CDR3 is 14 residues long. V was pared by 0 bases and J by 7 bases, with 12 bases between. In DNA, the CDR3 is TGTGCCTGGAGTGTGGGACTCCAGGGCGGGGAGCTGTTTTTT. It encodes CAWSVGLQGGELFF.

The chain employs TRBV11-2 and TRBJ1-2; TRBD1 matches 8 bases. From germline, CDR1 is SGHAT and CDR2 FQNNGV. J was trimmed by 8 bases and V by 6 bases; bases with no gene match: 8. The CDR3 consists of 13 residues. The CDR3 reads CASRRTGKWGYTF. In DNA form, the CDR3 reads TGTGCCAGCAGACGGACAGGGAAATGGGGCTACACCTTC.

This chain uses TRBV25-1 with TRBJ1-2; D call uncertain. CDR3 length: 15 amino acids. Germline V gene data show CDR1 as MGHDK and CDR2 as SYGVNS. The V gene lost 1 base and the J gene lost 3 bases, with 12 bases spanning the gap. The DNA for the CDR3 is TGTGCCAGCAGTGAATCCACAGTAGTACACTATGGCTACACCTTC. Its translation: CASSESTVVHYGYTF.

The CDR3 protein is CASSPGIGYGYTF. The CDR3 DNA reads as TGTGCCAGCAGCCCGGGAATCGGCTATGGCTACACCTTC. V is TRBV13 and J is TRBJ1-2; no reliable D call. The CDR3 has 13 amino acids. Germline V gives CDR1 PRHDT, CDR2 FYEKMQ (reference sequence). Deletions cut 5 bases from V and 4 bases from J, with 11 bases between.

In the case of this clone: This sample includes further DNA sequences coding for the same CDR3. V gene TRBV9 combines with J gene TRBJ2-1; TRBD2 agrees at 9 bases. Unmatched junction bases numbered 5, after V lost 3 bases and J lost 4 bases. In germline, CDR1 is SGDLS, CDR2 YYNGEE. CDR3 length: 15 residues. DNA of the CDR3: TGTGCCAGCAGCGCGAGCGGGGGGTCTTACAATGAGCAGTTCTTC. Its protein product is CASSASGGSYNEQFF.

This clone was counted between two and nine times. The chain has TRBV9 and TRBJ2-3, with D tentatively TRBD1 (5 bases). Germline CDR1 SGDLS, CDR2 YYNGEE. The germline V and J ends were trimmed by 4 bases and 3 bases, with 12 bases remaining between them. The CDR3 is 14 amino acids. This CDR3 reads CASSFMTDTDTQYF. CDR3 bases: TGTGCCAGCAGCTTCATGACAGATACAGATACGCAGTATTTT.

This clone was detected only a few times. The chain joins TRBV28 to TRBJ1-2; TRBD1 aligns across 11 bases. The V gene end was trimmed by 4 bases and the J gene end by 3 bases; junction bases not matched to a gene: 4. Germline V gives CDR1 MDHEN, CDR2 SYDVKM. The CDR3 extends over 15 amino acids. The CDR3 loop is CASSSGTGGDYGYTF. The DNA of the CDR3 is TGTGCCAGCAGTTCAGGGACAGGGGGAGACTATGGCTACACCTTC.

This chain links TRBV14 with TRBJ2-1, with TRBD2 matching over 11 bases. The CDR3 spans 15 residues. Germline loops: CDR1 SGHDN, CDR2 FVKESK. V lost 5 bases, J lost 4 bases, and 4 bases stayed unmatched. The CDR3 is CASSDTSGGYNEQFF. The CDR3 region has the DNA TGTGCCAGCAGCGATACTAGCGGGGGTTACAATGAGCAGTTCTTC.

The CDR3 spells CSAGQGLNTEAFF. CDR3 coding DNA: TGCAGCGCGGGACAGGGATTGAACACTGAAGCTTTCTTT. The V call is TRBV29-1, the J call TRBJ1-1, with 9 bases that match TRBD1. After removal of 7 bases from V and 0 bases from J, the junction contained 3 bases not matched to a gene. CDR3 length: 13 residues. CDR1 and CDR2 (germline): SQVTM, ANQGSEA.

The table lists this clone with a few counts. The rearrangement joins TRBV9 to TRBJ1-2; D uncertain. V gave up 5 bases and J gave up 7 bases, with 9 bases separating them. Germline CDR1 SGDLS, CDR2 YYNGEE. The CDR3 length is 11 residues. CDR3 amino acids: CASRKSGGYTF. The CDR3 nucleotides read TGTGCCAGCAGGAAGTCCGGTGGCTACACCTTC.

This clone turned up a few times. Other DNA sequences in the sample encode the same CDR3. The V and J genes are TRBV18 and TRBJ2-5, with D possibly being TRBD2 (5 bases). CDR3 length: 12 amino acids. Trimming cost V 3 bases and J 3 bases, with 5 bases left between them. In germline, CDR1 is KGHSH, CDR2 LQKENI. The CDR3 DNA follows: TGTGCCAGCTCACCGGGAGAAGAGACCCAGTACTTC. Translated, it gives CASSPGEETQYF.

This chain connects TRBV28 to TRBJ2-1; D is undetermined. This CDR3 region has 14 residues. Germline lookup yields CDR1 MDHEN and CDR2 SYDVKM. V was shortened by 2 bases and J by 2 bases, with 7 bases between the two germline ends. The chain's CDR3 is CASSLLQAYNEQFF. The CDR3 DNA sequence: TGTGCCAGCAGTTTACTTCAGGCCTACAATGAGCAGTTCTTC.

The table lists this clone with a few counts. The CDR3 nucleotides are TGTGCCAGCAGCCTTTGGAACAGGGAAACGACAGATACGCAGTATTTT. As protein: CASSLWNRETTDTQYF. This sequence joins TRBV7-9 and TRBJ2-3; D is perhaps TRBD1 (6 bases). This CDR3 contains 16 residues. The V end was cut by 5 bases, the J end by 3 bases, with 18 bases between. CDR1 SEHNR and CDR2 FQNEAQ come from the germline V gene (reference sequence).

The chain employs TRBV29-1 and TRBJ1-1; 11 bases line up with TRBD1. Losses at the gene ends were 6 bases for V and 7 bases for J; bases not matched to a gene: 4. Germline V lookup: CDR1 SQVTM, CDR2 ANQGSEA. CDR3 length: 12 amino acids. The CDR3 loop is CSVAGQGVEAFF. The DNA of the CDR3 is TGCAGCGTCGCGGGACAGGGGGTTGAAGCTTTCTTT.